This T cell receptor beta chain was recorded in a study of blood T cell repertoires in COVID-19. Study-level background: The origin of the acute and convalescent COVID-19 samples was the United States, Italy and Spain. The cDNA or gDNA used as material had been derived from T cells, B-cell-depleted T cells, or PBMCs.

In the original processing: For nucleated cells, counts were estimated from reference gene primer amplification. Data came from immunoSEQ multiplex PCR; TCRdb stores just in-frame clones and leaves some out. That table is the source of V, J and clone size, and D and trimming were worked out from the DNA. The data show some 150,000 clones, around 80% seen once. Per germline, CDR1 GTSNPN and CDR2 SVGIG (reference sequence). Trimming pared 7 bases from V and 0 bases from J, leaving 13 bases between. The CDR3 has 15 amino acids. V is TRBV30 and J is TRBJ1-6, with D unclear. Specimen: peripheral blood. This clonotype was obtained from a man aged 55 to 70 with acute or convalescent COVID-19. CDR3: CASKAGSSYNSPLHF. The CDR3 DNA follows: TGTGCCTCAAAAGCGGGGAGCTCCTATAATTCACCCCTCCACTTT.